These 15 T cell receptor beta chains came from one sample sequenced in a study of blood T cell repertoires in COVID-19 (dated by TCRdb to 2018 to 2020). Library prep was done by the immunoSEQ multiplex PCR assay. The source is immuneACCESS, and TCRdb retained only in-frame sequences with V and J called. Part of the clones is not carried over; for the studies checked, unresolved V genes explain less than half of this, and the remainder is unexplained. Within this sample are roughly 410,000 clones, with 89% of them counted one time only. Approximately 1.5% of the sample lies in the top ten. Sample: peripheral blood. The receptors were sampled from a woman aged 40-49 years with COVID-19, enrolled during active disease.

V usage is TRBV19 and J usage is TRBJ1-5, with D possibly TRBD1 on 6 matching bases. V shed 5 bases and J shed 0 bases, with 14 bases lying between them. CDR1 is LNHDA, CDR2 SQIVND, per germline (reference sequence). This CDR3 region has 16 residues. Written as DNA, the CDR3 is TGTGCCAGTAGTGTCTTTCCAGGGGATAGCAATCAGCCCCAGCATTTT. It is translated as CASSVFPGDSNQPQHF.

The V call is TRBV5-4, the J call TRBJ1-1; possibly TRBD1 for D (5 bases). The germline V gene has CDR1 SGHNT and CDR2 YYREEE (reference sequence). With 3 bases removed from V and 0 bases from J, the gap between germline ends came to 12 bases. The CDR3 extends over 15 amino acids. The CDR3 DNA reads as TGTGCCAGCAGCTCAGGGCAGCTTATGAACACTGAAGCTTTCTTT. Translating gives CASSSGQLMNTEAFF.

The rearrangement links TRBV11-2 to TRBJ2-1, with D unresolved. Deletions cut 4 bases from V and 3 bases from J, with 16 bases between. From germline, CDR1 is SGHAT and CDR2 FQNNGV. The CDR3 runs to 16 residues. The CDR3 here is CASSSRPLGSYNEQFF. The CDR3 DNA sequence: TGTGCCAGCAGCTCCCGACCCCTGGGCAGCTACAATGAGCAGTTCTTC.

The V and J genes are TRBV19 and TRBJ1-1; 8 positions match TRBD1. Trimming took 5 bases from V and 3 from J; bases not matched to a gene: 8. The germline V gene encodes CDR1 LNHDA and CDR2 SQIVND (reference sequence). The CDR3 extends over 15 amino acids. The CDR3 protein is CASSPNRGWDTEAFF. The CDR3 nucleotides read TGTGCCAGTAGTCCCAACAGGGGGTGGGACACTGAAGCTTTCTTT. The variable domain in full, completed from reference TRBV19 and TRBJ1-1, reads DGGITQSPKYLFRKEGQNVTLSCEQNLNHDAMYWYRQDPGQGLRLIYYSQIVNDFQKGDIAEGYSVSREKKESFPLTVTSAQKNPTAFYLCASSPNRGWDTEAFFGQGTRLTVV.

CDR3 bases: TGTGCCAGCAGTTCTTTACAGACACCTACTGGAAACACCATATATTTT. Translating it yields CASSSLQTPTGNTIYF. The chain uses TRBV6-2 or TRBV6-3 and TRBJ1-3; D ambiguous. The length of the CDR3 is 16 residues. Trimming removed 4 bases at V and 2 bases at J, with 15 bases between. Germline CDR1 is MNHEY and CDR2 is SVGEGT.

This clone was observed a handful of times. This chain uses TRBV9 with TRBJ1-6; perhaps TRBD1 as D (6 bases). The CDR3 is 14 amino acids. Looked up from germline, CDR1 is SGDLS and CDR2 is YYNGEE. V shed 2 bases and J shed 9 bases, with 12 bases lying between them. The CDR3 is CASSVTGQGSPLHF. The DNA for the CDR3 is TGTGCCAGCAGCGTGACAGGTCAGGGTTCACCCCTCCACTTT.

CDR3 region: CASSPSGGNTGELFF. The CDR3 DNA reads TGTGCCAGCAGCCCCTCGGGAGGGAACACCGGGGAGCTGTTTTTT. The J gene is TRBJ2-2, the V gene TRBV9; 7 bases line up with TRBD2. V trimming: 4 bases; J trimming: 1 base; junction bases outside the gene matches: 4. The CDR3 covers 15 residues. The germline gives CDR1 SGDLS, CDR2 YYNGEE.

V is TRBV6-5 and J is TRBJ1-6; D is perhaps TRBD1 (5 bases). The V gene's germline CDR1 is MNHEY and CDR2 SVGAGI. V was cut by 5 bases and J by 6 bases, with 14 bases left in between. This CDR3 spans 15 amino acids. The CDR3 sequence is CASSPTALSNSPLHF. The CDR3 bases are TGTGCCAGCAGTCCGACAGCACTTTCTAATTCACCCCTCCACTTT.

Here the CDR3 reads CASSASPGLADTDTQYF. The DNA of the CDR3 is TGTGCCAGCAGCGCCTCTCCGGGACTAGCGGACACAGATACGCAGTATTTT. The chain joins TRBV7-9 to TRBJ2-3; the match to TRBD2 covers 11 bases. CDR1 SEHNR and CDR2 FQNEAQ come from the germline V gene (reference sequence). V dropped 5 bases and J dropped 2; count of bases not matched to a gene: 9. This CDR3 has 17 residues.

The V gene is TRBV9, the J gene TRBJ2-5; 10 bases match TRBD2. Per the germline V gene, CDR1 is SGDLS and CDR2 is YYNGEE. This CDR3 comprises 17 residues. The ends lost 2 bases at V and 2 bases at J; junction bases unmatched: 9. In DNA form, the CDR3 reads TGTGCCAGCAGCGTTGATCCTAGCGGGGGTGTTCAAGAGACCCAGTACTTC. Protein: CASSVDPSGGVQETQYF.

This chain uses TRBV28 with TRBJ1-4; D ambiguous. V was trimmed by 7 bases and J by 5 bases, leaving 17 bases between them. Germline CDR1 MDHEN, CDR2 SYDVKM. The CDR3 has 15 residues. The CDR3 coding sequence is TGTGCCAGCACTCTCATCGGTCGGTCCAATGAAAAACTGTTTTTT. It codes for CASTLIGRSNEKLFF.

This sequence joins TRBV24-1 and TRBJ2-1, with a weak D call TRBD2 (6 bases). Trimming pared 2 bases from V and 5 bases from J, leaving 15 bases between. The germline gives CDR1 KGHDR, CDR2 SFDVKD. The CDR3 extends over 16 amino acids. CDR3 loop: CATSDWRIADNNEQFF. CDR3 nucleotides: TGTGCCACCAGTGATTGGAGAATAGCGGACAACAATGAGCAGTTCTTC.

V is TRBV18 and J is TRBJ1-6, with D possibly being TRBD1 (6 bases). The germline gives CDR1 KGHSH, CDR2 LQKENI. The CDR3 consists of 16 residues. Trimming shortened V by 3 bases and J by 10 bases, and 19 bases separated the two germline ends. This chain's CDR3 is CASSPIETGSSSPLHF. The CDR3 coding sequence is TGTGCCAGCTCACCTATAGAGACAGGTTCGAGCTCACCCCTCCACTTT.

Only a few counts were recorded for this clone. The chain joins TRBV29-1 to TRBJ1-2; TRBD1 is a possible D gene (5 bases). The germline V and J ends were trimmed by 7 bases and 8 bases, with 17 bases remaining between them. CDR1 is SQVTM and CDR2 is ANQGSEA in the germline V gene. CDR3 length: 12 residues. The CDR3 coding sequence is TGCAGCGCAGGGACTCTTCAGGGAGGCTACACCTTC. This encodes CSAGTLQGGYTF.

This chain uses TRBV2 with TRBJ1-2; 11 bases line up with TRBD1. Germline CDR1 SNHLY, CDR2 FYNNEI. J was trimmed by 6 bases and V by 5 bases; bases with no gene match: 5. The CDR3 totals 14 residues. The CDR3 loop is CASSRTGGGNGYTF. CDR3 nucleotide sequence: TGTGCCAGCAGTCGGACAGGGGGCGGCAATGGCTACACCTTC.